A single sample gave rise to the 16 T cell receptor beta chains below, sequenced in a study of blood T cell repertoires in COVID-19. This table comes from immunoSEQ multiplex PCR, and its TCRdb copy is limited to in-frame clones, with some not included. The repertoire consists of about 52,000 clones, with around 92% occurring once and the leading ten covering around 9%. Sequencing was carried out using peripheral blood. Every receptor here comes from a man older than 75 with active or convalescent COVID-19.

V usage is TRBV30 and J usage is TRBJ1-6; no firm D call. The ends were cut back, 1 base at V and 2 bases at J, with 15 bases in the middle. The germline V gene encodes CDR1 GTSNPN and CDR2 SVGIG (reference sequence). There are 17 residues in the CDR3. The CDR3 region is CAWSDPPAGTYNSPLHF. The DNA for the CDR3 is TGTGCCTGGAGTGACCCTCCGGCGGGCACCTATAATTCACCCCTCCACTTT.

In this sample, this clone turned up a few times. The chain has TRBV7-2 and TRBJ2-2; D is unresolved. Germline V lookup: CDR1 SGHTA, CDR2 FQGNSA. V was trimmed by 3 bases and J by 1 base, leaving 3 bases between them. The CDR3 spans 13 residues. CDR3 sequence (DNA): TGTGCCAGCAGCTTCCTGAACACCGGGGAGCTGTTTTTT. Translation: CASSFLNTGELFF.

The chain couples TRBV6-5 to TRBJ2-7; 11 nucleotides line up with TRBD1. Germline lookup yields CDR1 MNHEY and CDR2 SVGAGI. This CDR3 is built from 14 residues. Germline trimming cut 5 bases from V and 5 bases from J; bases unmatched to any gene: 5. For the CDR3, the DNA is TGTGCCAGCAGTCGGGACAGGGGGTCCCACGAGCAGTACTTC. This sequence encodes CASSRDRGSHEQYF.

V is TRBV9 and J is TRBJ1-1; 9 bases line up with TRBD1. Germline V gene data show CDR1 as SGDLS and CDR2 as YYNGEE. V shed 3 bases, J shed 1 base, and the junction held 4 bases outside the gene matches. This CDR3 region has 15 residues. The CDR3 nucleotides are TGTGCCAGCAGCGGGCACAGGGGGCCGAACACTGAAGCTTTCTTT. Amino acids: CASSGHRGPNTEAFF.

This chain connects TRBV6-5 to TRBJ1-2, with no clear D. The germline V gene encodes CDR1 MNHEY and CDR2 SVGAGI. The V end was cut by 0 bases, the J end by 6 bases, with 5 bases between. CDR3 length: 12 amino acids. The CDR3 spells CASSYSGDGYTF. CDR3 sequence (DNA): TGTGCCAGCAGTTACTCGGGAGATGGCTACACCTTC.

This clone has a handful of counts. J is TRBJ2-7 and V is TRBV9; maybe TRBD1 (6 bases). The CDR3 has 15 amino acids. The germline gives CDR1 SGDLS, CDR2 YYNGEE. V was clipped by 0 bases and J by 7 bases, with 17 bases between them. DNA for the CDR3: TGTGCCAGCAGCGTAGGGGCAGGGGATTGGGAAGAGCAGTACTTC. The encoded protein is CASSVGAGDWEEQYF. The full variable domain, rest sourced from reference TRBV9 and TRBJ2-7, is DSGVTQTPKHLITATGQRVTLRCSPRSGDLSVYWYQQSLDQGLQFLIQYYNGEERAKGNILERFSAQQFPDLHSELNLSSLELGDSALYFCASSVGAGDWEEQYFGPGTRLTVT.

The chain has TRBV10-2 and TRBJ1-1; D gene uncertain. CDR1 and CDR2 from the germline V gene are WSHSY and SAAADI. The germline V and J ends were trimmed by 6 bases and 5 bases, with 13 bases remaining between them. CDR3 length: 13 amino acids. This CDR3 is CASSLDPGTEAFF. CDR3 DNA sequence: TGCGCCAGCAGCCTTGACCCGGGGACTGAAGCTTTCTTT.

This clone showed up just once. The chain uses TRBV28 and TRBJ2-1, with 7 bases fitting TRBD2. Germline V CDR1 and CDR2: MDHEN, SYDVKM. The V segment lost 3 bases and the J segment 7 bases; nucleotides outside the gene matches: 6. There are 14 residues in the CDR3. In nucleotides, the CDR3 is TGTGCCAGCAGTTTCGGGGGGAGTAGGAATGAGCAGTTCTTC. Translation: CASSFGGSRNEQFF. Drawing the rest from reference TRBV28 and TRBJ2-1, the complete variable domain is DVKVTQSSRYLVKRTGEKVFLECVQDMDHENMFWYRQDPGLGLRLIYFSYDVKMKEKGDIPEGYSVSREKKERFSLILESASTNQTSMYLCASSFGGSRNEQFFGPGTRLTVL.

This chain links TRBV28 with TRBJ1-1; maybe TRBD1 (5 bases). CDR3 size: 17 residues. Trimming took 2 bases from V and 2 from J, leaving 18 bases between them. Per germline, CDR1 MDHEN and CDR2 SYDVKM. This CDR3 reads CASSLGTGTGGNTEAFF. DNA of the CDR3: TGTGCCAGCAGTTTAGGAACCGGGACGGGGGGAAACACTGAAGCTTTCTTT.

This chain links TRBV7-3 with TRBJ1-1; maybe TRBD1 (6 bases). The ends were cut back, 2 bases at V and 4 bases at J, with 17 bases in the middle. The CDR3 consists of 16 residues. The V gene's germline CDR1 is SGHTA and CDR2 FQGTGA. The CDR3 here is CASSLGGGAGGTEAFF. CDR3 in DNA: TGTGCCAGCAGCTTAGGTGGGGGCGCGGGCGGCACTGAAGCTTTCTTT.

This rearrangement joins TRBV2 to TRBJ2-7, with TRBD2 identical over 11 bases. The CDR3 loop spans 15 amino acids. Germline loops: CDR1 SNHLY, CDR2 FYNNEI. V shed 5 bases, J shed 7 bases, and the junction held 10 bases outside the gene matches. The CDR3 loop reads CASSKTSGTMREQYF. The CDR3 DNA is TGTGCCAGCAGTAAGACTAGCGGGACGATGCGGGAGCAGTACTTC.

In DNA form, the CDR3 reads TGTGCCAGCAGCTTAGGGGAGATCGTTAGTGGACCCCCTTACGAGCAGTACTTC. Translation gives CASSLGEIVSGPPYEQYF. The chain employs TRBV7-2 and TRBJ2-7; TRBD2 might be the D (5 bases). This CDR3 is built from 18 residues. V was shortened by 1 base and J by 4 bases, with 23 bases between the two germline ends. Germline assignment: CDR1 SGHTA and CDR2 FQGNSA.

This chain links TRBV2 with TRBJ2-5; no firm D call. V was cut by 2 bases and J by 5 bases, with 12 bases left in between. From germline, CDR1 is SNHLY and CDR2 FYNNEI. CDR3 length: 14 residues. The CDR3: CASSEWAPRETQYF. The DNA for the CDR3 is TGTGCCAGCAGTGAATGGGCCCCTCGGGAGACCCAGTACTTC.

V and J are TRBV7-2 and TRBJ2-3; TRBD2 matches at 16 bases. The CDR3 runs to 18 residues. J gave up 5 bases and V 1 base, and 6 bases lay outside the gene matches. Per the germline V gene, CDR1 is SGHTA and CDR2 is FQGNSA. The CDR3 nucleotides are TGTGCCAGCAGCTTAGTGTCGGGACTAGCGGGGGGGATAGATACGCAGTATTTT. Protein product: CASSLVSGLAGGIDTQYF.

The chain carries TRBV7-2 and TRBJ2-3; TRBD2 agrees at 9 bases. With 1 base clipped from V and 0 bases from J, the junction kept 8 bases outside the gene matches. Germline CDR1 and CDR2: SGHTA and FQGNSA. The CDR3 loop spans 18 amino acids. Here the CDR3 reads CASSLVSSGSISTDTQYF. The DNA of the CDR3 is TGTGCCAGCAGCTTAGTGAGTAGCGGGAGTATTAGCACAGATACGCAGTATTTT.

The J gene is TRBJ2-5, the V gene TRBV13; possibly TRBD1 for D (5 bases). The V end lost 5 bases, the J end lost 0 bases, and 10 bases lay between the germline ends. The CDR3 spans 14 residues. Per the germline V gene, CDR1 is PRHDT and CDR2 is FYEKMQ (reference sequence). In nucleotides, the CDR3 is TGTGCCAGCAGCCGAGACAGTAACCAAGAGACCCAGTACTTC. This sequence encodes CASSRDSNQETQYF.